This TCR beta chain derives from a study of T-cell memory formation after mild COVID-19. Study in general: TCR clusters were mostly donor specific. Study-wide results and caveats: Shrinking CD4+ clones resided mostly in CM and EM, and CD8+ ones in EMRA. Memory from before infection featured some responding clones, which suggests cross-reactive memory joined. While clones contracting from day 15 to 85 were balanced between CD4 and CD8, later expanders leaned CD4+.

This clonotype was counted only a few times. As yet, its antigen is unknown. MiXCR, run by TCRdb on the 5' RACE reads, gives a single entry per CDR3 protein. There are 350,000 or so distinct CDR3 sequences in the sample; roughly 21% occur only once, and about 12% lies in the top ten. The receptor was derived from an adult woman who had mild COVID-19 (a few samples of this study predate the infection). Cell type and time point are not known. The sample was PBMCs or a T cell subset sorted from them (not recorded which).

CDR3 DNA sequence: TGCGCCAGCAGCCAAGACCAGCGGGGCCCCTACAATGAGCAGTTCTTC. It codes for CASSQDQRGPYNEQFF. The chain is built from TRBV4-1 and TRBJ2-1; the match to TRBD2 covers 7 bases. Trimming removed 0 bases from V and 2 bases from J; junction bases left unmatched: 4. Looked up from germline, CDR1 is MGHRA and CDR2 is YSYEKL. The length of the CDR3 is 16 residues.